One TCR beta chain is described in this entry. Its antigen is still unknown. MiXCR was run by TCRdb on the 5' RACE reads, yielding one entry per CDR3 protein. This table has 200,000 to 300,000 distinct CDR3 sequences, about a sixth appearing once. V was cut by 3 bases and J by 3 bases, with 5 bases left in between. The CDR3 runs to 12 residues. This sample is part of a study of T-cell memory formation after mild COVID-19. Study outcomes and limitations: Pre-infection memory held some responding clones, suggesting pre-existing cross-reactive T cells responded.

The V gene is TRBV12-3 or TRBV12-4, the J gene TRBJ1-1; the D is unclear. Sequencing was done on a sample of PBMCs or a T cell subset sorted from them (not recorded which). The sequence derives from a man between 18 and 35 years old who had mild COVID-19 (a few samples of this study predate the infection). Cell type and time point are not known. CDR3 sequence reads: CASSFSHTEAFF. CDR3 nucleotide sequence: TGTGCCAGCAGTTTTAGTCACACTGAAGCTTTCTTT.